The T cell receptor (beta chain) under discussion was sequenced for a study of read filtering for tumor transcriptome and immune sequencing. Study information: Per sample, TCR-region reads ranged about 4 to 10.27 million by IR-seq, 85 to 1273 by RNA-seq.

This clonotype was detected many times. The antigen is undetermined. CDR3 size: 14 residues. CDR1 and CDR2 (germline): SGHRS, YFSETQ. Deletions cut 4 bases from V and 1 base from J, with 10 bases between. This library used 300 to 450 ng RNA and molecular barcoded adaptors spanning alpha/delta and beta/gamma chains. MiXCR was run by TCRdb on the reads, yielding one entry per CDR3 protein. The table lists around 130,000 distinct CDR3 sequences, under 15% of them singletons. Study findings and constraints: Without single-read clonotypes, shared clonotype proportions correlated more between IR-seq and RNA-seq.

The chain couples TRBV5-1 to TRBJ2-3, with D possibly being TRBD2 (6 bases). The TCR sequence derives from a donor aged 40 or older with multiple myeloma. Source material: a population of CD138-negative cells sorted from bone marrow. The CDR3 nucleotides read TGCGCCAGCAGCATGATAGCGGGCACAGATACGCAGTATTTT. Protein product: CASSMIAGTDTQYF.